Sequencing of this T cell receptor (beta chain) was carried out in a study of molecular identifiers for immune sequencing clone quantification. A CD8+CD4-CCR7+CD45RA+ phenotype served as the sorting definition for naive CD8 T cells. As to this clonotype: Its specificity is not known. A much larger clone differs from this one at a single base, so this may be a read error. Lacking the conserved final phenylalanine or tryptophan, this CDR3 likely reflects a read error.

Study findings and constraints: In naive cells, clones above 20 RNA copies held under 1% of molecules, whereas in effector cells they held over 99%.

TCRdb independently ran MiXCR on the PCR reads; one entry per CDR3 protein. This sample has about 320,000 distinct CDR3 sequences; about a fifth occur once, and the top ten carry 0.81%. The sequence came from a human donor in good health. Some libraries in this study had Jurkat cell RNA spiked in. Input material: naive CD8+ T cells from blood, with Jurkat cell RNA spiked in. Subset reported: FACS-sorted CD8+CD4-CCR7+CD45RA+ naive T cells.

The chain's CDR3 is CASSLRTEAFS. CDR3 bases: TGTGCCAGCAGTTTAAGAACTGAAGCTTTCTCT. The chain is built from TRBV6-6 and TRBJ1-1; D call uncertain. The germline V gene has CDR1 MNHNY and CDR2 SVGAGI (reference sequence). Trimming removed 4 bases from V and 5 bases from J, with 5 bases in between. The CDR3 loop spans 11 amino acids.